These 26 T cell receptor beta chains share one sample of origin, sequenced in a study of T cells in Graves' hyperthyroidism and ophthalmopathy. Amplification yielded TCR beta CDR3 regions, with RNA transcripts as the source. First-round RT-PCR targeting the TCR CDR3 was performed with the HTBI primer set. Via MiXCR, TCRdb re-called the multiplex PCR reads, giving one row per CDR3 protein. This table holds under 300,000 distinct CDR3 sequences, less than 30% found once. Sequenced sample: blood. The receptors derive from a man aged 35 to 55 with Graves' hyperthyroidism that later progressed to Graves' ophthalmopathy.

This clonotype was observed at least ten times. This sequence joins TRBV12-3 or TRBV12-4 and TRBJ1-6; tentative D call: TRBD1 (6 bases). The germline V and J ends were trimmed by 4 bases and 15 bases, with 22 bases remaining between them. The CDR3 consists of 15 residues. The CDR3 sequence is CASSSGTWASMVLHF. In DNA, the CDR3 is TGTGCCAGCAGTTCCGGGACATGGGCATCTATGGTCCTCCACTTT.

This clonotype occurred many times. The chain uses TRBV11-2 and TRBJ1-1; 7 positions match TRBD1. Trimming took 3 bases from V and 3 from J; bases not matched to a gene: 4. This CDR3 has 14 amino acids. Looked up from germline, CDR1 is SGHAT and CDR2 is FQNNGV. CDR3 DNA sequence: TGTGCCAGCAGCTTCCGGGACAGCTACACTGAAGCTTTCTTT. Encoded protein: CASSFRDSYTEAFF.

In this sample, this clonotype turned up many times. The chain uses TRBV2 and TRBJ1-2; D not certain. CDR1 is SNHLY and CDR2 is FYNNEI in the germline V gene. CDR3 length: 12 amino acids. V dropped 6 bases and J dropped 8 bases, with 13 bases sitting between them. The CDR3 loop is CASSRETRGYTF. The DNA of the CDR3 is TGTGCCAGCAGCCGAGAGACTAGGGGCTACACCTTC.

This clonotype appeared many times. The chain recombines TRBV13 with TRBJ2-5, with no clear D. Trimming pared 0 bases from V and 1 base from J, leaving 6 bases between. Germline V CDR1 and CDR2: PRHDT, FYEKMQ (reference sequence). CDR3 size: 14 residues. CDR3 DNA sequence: TGTGCCAGCAGCTTAGGGGCAGTCCAAGAGACCCAGTACTTC. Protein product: CASSLGAVQETQYF.

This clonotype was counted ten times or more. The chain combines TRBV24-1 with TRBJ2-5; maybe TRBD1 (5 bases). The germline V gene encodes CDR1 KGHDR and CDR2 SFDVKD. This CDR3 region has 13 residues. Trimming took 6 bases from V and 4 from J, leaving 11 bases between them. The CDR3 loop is CATSRAGLETQYF. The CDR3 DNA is TGTGCCACCAGTAGGGCAGGGCTAGAGACCCAGTACTTC.

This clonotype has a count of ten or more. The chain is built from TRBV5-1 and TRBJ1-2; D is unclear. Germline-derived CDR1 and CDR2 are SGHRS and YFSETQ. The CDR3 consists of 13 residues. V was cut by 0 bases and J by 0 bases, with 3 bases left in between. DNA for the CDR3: TGCGCCAGCAGCTTGGATGCTAACTATGGCTACACCTTC. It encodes CASSLDANYGYTF.

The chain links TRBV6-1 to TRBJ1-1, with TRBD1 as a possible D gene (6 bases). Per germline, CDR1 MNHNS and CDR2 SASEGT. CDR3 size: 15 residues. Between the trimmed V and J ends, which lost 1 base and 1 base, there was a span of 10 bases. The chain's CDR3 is CASSEVWGQNTEAFF. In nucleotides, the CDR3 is TGTGCCAGCAGTGAAGTTTGGGGGCAGAACACTGAAGCTTTCTTT.

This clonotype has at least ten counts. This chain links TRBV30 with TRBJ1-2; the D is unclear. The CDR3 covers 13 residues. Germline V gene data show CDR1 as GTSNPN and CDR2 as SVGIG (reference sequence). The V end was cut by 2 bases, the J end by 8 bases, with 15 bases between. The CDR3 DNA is TGTGCCTGGAGTCGCGGGCCAGGCAAGGGCTACACCTTC. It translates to CAWSRGPGKGYTF. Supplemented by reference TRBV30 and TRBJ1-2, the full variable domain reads SQTIHQWPATLVQPVGSPLSLECTVEGTSNPNLYWYRQAAGRGLQLLFYSVGIGQISSEVPQNLSASRPQDRQFILSSKKLLLSDSGFYLCAWSRGPGKGYTFGSGTRLTVV.

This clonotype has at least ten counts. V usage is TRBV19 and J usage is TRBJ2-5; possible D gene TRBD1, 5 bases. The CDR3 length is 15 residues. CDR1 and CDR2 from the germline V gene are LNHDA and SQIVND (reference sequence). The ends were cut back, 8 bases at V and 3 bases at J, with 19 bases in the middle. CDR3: CASAWTSRAEETQYF. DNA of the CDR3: TGTGCCAGTGCGTGGACCTCCAGGGCTGAAGAGACCCAGTACTTC.

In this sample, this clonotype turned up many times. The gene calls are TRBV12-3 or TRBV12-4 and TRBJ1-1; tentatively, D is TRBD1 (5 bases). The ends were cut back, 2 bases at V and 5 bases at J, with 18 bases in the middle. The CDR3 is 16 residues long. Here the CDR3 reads CASSLYGHPGETEAFF. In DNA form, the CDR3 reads TGTGCCAGCAGTTTATACGGGCATCCGGGGGAGACTGAAGCTTTCTTT.

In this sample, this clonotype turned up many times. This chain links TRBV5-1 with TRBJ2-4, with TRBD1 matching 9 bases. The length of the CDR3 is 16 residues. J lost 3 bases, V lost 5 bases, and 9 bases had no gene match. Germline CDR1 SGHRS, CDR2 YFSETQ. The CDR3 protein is CASRPQGARDKNIQYF. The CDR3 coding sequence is TGCGCCAGCAGACCACAGGGGGCTAGGGACAAAAACATTCAGTACTTC.

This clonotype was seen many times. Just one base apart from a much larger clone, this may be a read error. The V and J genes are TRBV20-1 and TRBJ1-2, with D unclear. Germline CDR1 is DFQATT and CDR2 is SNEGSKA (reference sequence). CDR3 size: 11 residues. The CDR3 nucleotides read TGCAGTGCTACCGCCTTGGATGGCCACACCTTC. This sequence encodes CSATALDGHTF.

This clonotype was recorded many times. The CDR3 loop is CASAGGKIEQYF. CDR3 nucleotides: TGTGCCAGCGCGGGAGGGAAAATAGAGCAGTACTTC. The chain joins TRBV6-5 to TRBJ2-7, with 9 bases aligning to TRBD2. Germline-derived CDR1 and CDR2 are MNHEY and SVGAGI. V was clipped by 8 bases and J by 7 bases; unmatched bases: 6. This CDR3 has 12 residues.

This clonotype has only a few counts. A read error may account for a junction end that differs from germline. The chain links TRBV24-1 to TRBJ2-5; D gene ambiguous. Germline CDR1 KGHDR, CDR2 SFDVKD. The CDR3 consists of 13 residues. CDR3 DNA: TGTGCCACCCAAGGCCAAATCCAAGGGACCCAGTACTTC. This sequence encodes CATQGQIQGTQYF.

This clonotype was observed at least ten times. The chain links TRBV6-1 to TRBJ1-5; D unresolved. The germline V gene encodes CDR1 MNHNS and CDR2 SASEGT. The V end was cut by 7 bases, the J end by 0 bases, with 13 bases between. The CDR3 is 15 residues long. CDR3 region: CASIEAADSNQPQHF. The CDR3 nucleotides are TGTGCCAGCATTGAGGCGGCCGATAGCAATCAGCCCCAGCATTTT.

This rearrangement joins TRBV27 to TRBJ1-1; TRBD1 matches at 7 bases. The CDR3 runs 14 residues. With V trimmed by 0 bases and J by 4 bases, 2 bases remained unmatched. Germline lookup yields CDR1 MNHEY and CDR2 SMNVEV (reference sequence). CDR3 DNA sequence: TGTGCCAGCAGTTTATCACGACAGGGCACTGAAGCTTTCTTT. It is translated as CASSLSRQGTEAFF.

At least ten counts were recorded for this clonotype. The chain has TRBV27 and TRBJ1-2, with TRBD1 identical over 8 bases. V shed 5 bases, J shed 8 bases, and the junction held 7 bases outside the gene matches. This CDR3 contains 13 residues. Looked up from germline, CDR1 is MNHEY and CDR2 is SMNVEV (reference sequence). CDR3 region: CASSTGQGRGYTF. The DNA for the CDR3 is TGTGCCAGCAGTACAGGACAGGGCCGGGGCTACACCTTC.

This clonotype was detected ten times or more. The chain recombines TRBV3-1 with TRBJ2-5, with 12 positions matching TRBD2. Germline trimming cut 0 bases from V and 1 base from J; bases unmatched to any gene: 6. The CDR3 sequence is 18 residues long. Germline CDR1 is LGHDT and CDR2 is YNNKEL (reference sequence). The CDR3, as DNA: TGTGCCAGCAGCCAAGATATTCGGACTAGCGGGATCCAAGAGACCCAGTACTTC. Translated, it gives CASSQDIRTSGIQETQYF.

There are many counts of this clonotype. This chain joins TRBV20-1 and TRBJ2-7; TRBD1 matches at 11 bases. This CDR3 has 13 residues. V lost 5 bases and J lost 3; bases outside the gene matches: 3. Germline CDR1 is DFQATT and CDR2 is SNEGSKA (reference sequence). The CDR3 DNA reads TGCAGTGCTCCCGGGACAGGGGGCTACGAGCAGTACTTC. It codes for CSAPGTGGYEQYF.

CDR3 region: CASSFTKAGYEQYF. In DNA, the CDR3 is TGCGCCAGCAGCTTCACAAAAGCGGGCTACGAGCAGTACTTC. The chain couples TRBV5-1 to TRBJ2-7, with D maybe TRBD2 (6 bases). V was clipped by 2 bases and J by 3 bases, with 12 bases between them. Per the germline V gene, CDR1 is SGHRS and CDR2 is YFSETQ. The CDR3 length is 14 residues. Filled out from reference TRBV5-1 and TRBJ2-7, the complete variable domain reads KAGVTQTPRYLIKTRGQQVTLSCSPISGHRSVSWYQQTPGQGLQFLFEYFSETQRNKGNFPGRFSGRQFSNSRSEMNVSTLELGDSALYLCASSFTKAGYEQYFGPGTRLTVT.

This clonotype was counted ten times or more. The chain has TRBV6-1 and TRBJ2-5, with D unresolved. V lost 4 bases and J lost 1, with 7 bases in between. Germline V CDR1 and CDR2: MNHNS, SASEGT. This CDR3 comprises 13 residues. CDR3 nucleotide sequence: TGTGCCAGCAGTGTTCTTCTCCAAGAGACCCAGTACTTC. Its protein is CASSVLLQETQYF.

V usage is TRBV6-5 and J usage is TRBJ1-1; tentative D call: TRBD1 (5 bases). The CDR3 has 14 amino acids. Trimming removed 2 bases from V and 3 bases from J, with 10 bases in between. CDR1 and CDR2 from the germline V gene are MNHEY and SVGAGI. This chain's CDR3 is CASSYRGAYTEAFF. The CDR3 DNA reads TGTGCCAGCAGTTACCGCGGGGCCTACACTGAAGCTTTCTTT.

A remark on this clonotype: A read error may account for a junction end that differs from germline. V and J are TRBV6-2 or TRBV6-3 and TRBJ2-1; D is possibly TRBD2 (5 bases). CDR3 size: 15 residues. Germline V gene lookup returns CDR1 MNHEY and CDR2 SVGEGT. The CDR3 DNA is TGTGCCAGCAGTGACCCCACCGGGAAAGACAACGAGCAGTTCTTC. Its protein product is CASSDPTGKDNEQFF.

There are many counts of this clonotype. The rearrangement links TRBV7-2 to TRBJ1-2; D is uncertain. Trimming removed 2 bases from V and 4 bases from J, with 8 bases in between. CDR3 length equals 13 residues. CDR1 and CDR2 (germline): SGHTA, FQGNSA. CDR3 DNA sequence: TGTGCCAGCAGCTTAAACAGAGGCTATGGCTACACCTTC. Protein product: CASSLNRGYGYTF.

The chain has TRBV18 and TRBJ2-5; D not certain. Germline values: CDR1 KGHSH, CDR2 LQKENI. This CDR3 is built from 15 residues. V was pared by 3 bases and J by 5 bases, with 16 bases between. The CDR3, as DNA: TGTGCCAGCTCACCCAGGACCATCCCTTCGGAGACCCAGTACTTC. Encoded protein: CASSPRTIPSETQYF.

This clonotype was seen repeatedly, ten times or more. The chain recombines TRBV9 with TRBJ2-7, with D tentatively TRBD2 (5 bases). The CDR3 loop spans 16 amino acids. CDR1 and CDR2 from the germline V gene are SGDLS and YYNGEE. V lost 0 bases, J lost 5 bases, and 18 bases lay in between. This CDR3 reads CASSVGSTGWFHEQYF. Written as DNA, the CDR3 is TGTGCCAGCAGCGTAGGGTCCACGGGATGGTTCCACGAGCAGTACTTC.